A selection of T cell receptor beta chains follows, all from one sample in a study of tumor-infiltrating lymphocytes in primary liver carcinoma. Each CDR3 protein gets one entry after TCRdb re-called the multiplex PCR reads with MiXCR. The sample consists of hundreds of thousands of distinct CDR3 sequences, 50% to 60% of them appearing once. The specimen was peripheral blood. The source of these receptors is a woman aged 25 to 39 with primary liver carcinoma and hepatitis B virus infection. Both conserved end residues are part of each CDR3. Each record gives: clone size, V gene, J gene, D gene, CDR3 DNA, CDR3 protein. The D gene is left open where the match is weak. Where a row states a size, it is once, few, many or the class of an expanded clone; other rows omit it.

size: -
V: TRBV6-1
J: TRBJ2-7
D: TRBD2
DNA: TGTGCTAGCAGTGCCTCTAGCGGGGCCTACTACGAGCAGTACTTC
CDR3: CASSASSGAYYEQYF

size: few
V: TRBV6-5
J: TRBJ2-5
D: TRBD2
DNA: TGTGCCAGCACTCGGGGGGGAGCCATAGGGTTATCGGCGAAGACCCAGTACTTC
CDR3: CASTRGGAIGLSAKTQYF

size: -
V: TRBV5-4
J: TRBJ2-3
D: -
DNA: TGTGCCAGCAGCTTGAGTAGGCGGTCTAGCACAGATACGCAGTATTTT
CDR3: CASSLSRRSSTDTQYF

size: few
V: TRBV12-3/TRBV12-4
J: TRBJ2-4
D: TRBD1
DNA: TGTGCCAGCAGTCCCCACAGGGGGAGTGCCAAAAACATTCAGTACTTC
CDR3: CASSPHRGSAKNIQYF

size: -
V: TRBV28
J: TRBJ2-2
D: TRBD2
DNA: TGTGCCAGCAGTTTTCTGAGGGGCGGAGCGGGAGGGCCCCCCGGGGAGCTGTTTTTT
CDR3: CASSFLRGGAGGPPGELFF

size: -
V: TRBV12-3/TRBV12-4
J: TRBJ2-3
D: TRBD1
DNA: TGTGCCAGCGGGACAGAAGGTCCCCTAGGTACGCAGTATTTT
CDR3: CASGTEGPLGTQYF

size: -
V: TRBV12-3/TRBV12-4
J: TRBJ2-7
D: -
DNA: TGTGACAGTAGTCCTCAAGAGTTCCACGAGCAGTACTTC
CDR3: CDSSPQEFHEQYF

size: -
V: TRBV4-3
J: TRBJ1-2
D: -
DNA: TGCGCCAACAGCCAAGTAGGAGGGGGGATTTTACGTGGCTACACCTTC
CDR3: CANSQVGGGILRGYTF

size: -
V: TRBV11-2
J: TRBJ1-2
D: -
DNA: TGTGCCAGCAGCTTAGGCCAGCGGGGGGCCGGGGGCTACGCCTTC
CDR3: CASSLGQRGAGGYAF

size: -
V: TRBV11-2
J: TRBJ2-7
D: TRBD2
DNA: TGTACCGGCAGCTTCCTGACTAGCGGGAGCGAGCAGTACTTC
CDR3: CTGSFLTSGSEQYF

size: -
V: TRBV5-4
J: TRBJ2-1
D: -
DNA: TGTGCCAGCAGCTTGGGAGGGGGTAACAATGAGCAGCTCTTC
CDR3: CASSLGGGNNEQLF

size: few
V: TRBV29-1
J: TRBJ2-7
D: -
DNA: TGCAGCGTTGCGGGGATAGGGACTTACGAGCAGTACTTC
CDR3: CSVAGIGTYEQYF

size: -
V: TRBV11-3
J: TRBJ2-5
D: TRBD2
DNA: TGTGCCAGCAGCTTAAGGGGACTAGCGGATCAAGAGACCCAGTGCTTC
CDR3: CASSLRGLADQETQCF

size: -
V: TRBV11-2
J: TRBJ2-3
D: -
DNA: TGTGCCAGCAGCTTAGAGGGTTCGGTAATGGTAACGCAGTGTTTT
CDR3: CASSLEGSVMVTQCF

size: -
V: TRBV28
J: TRBJ1-1
D: -
DNA: TGTGCCAGCAGTTTATACCGTATCCAGCGATCCTTCGGGGTCGGGAGACCCCCTGATGCTTTCTTT
CDR3: CASSLYRIQRSFGVGRPPDAFF

size: -
V: TRBV10-3
J: TRBJ2-1
D: TRBD2
DNA: TGTGACATCAGGGCAGGCTGTGGGAGGGCCTACAATGAGCAGTTCTTC
CDR3: CDIRAGCGRAYNEQFF

size: -
V: TRBV6-5
J: TRBJ2-1
D: TRBD2
DNA: TGTGCCAGCAGCCTGCTAGCGGGAGCGGCCCATGAGCAGTTCTTC
CDR3: CASSLLAGAAHEQFF

size: -
V: TRBV5-6
J: TRBJ2-7
D: -
DNA: TGTGCCTGCAGCTTTGAGGCCCGGGAGCAGTACTTC
CDR3: CACSFEAREQYF

size: -
V: TRBV7-8
J: TRBJ1-5
D: -
DNA: TGTGCCAGTAGCCCTACGGGCCAGGTCGGTCAGCCCCAGCATTTT
CDR3: CASSPTGQVGQPQHF

size: -
V: TRBV28
J: TRBJ1-2
D: -
DNA: TGTGCCAGCACTCGCACCTACTATGGCTACACCTTC
CDR3: CASTRTYYGYTF

size: -
V: TRBV6-1
J: TRBJ2-1
D: -
DNA: TGTGCCAGCAGTGGCGGAACTGCTAACTACAATGAGCAGTTCTTC
CDR3: CASSGGTANYNEQFF

size: few
V: TRBV14
J: TRBJ2-3
D: -
DNA: TGTGCCAGCAGCCAGAAAGGGCAGACGAAGGTGCCGGATACGCAGTATTTT
CDR3: CASSQKGQTKVPDTQYF

size: -
V: TRBV6-2/TRBV6-3
J: TRBJ2-1
D: TRBD2
DNA: TGTGCCAGCGCTTCCAGACTAGCGGGGAGCTACAATGAGCAGTTCTTC
CDR3: CASASRLAGSYNEQFF

size: -
V: TRBV13
J: TRBJ2-1
D: TRBD1
DNA: TGTGCCAGCCGCAAGGGTGACAGGGCCAATGAGCAGATCTTC
CDR3: CASRKGDRANEQIF

size: -
V: TRBV11-2
J: TRBJ2-7
D: -
DNA: TGTGCCAGCAGCTTAACGCAGGGGTCCTACGAGCAGTACTTC
CDR3: CASSLTQGSYEQYF

size: many
V: TRBV7-9
J: TRBJ2-3
D: TRBD2
DNA: TGTGCCAGCATCCGGACTAGCGTCACAGATACGCAGTATTTT
CDR3: CASIRTSVTDTQYF

size: -
V: TRBV11-2
J: TRBJ1-1
D: -
DNA: TGTGCCAGCAACATAGCGGGACTCGATGCTTTCTTT
CDR3: CASNIAGLDAFF

size: few
V: TRBV7-8
J: TRBJ2-7
D: -
DNA: TGTGCCAGCAGGAGCGGTCTCGGCAGGAGGGACGAGCAGTACTTC
CDR3: CASRSGLGRRDEQYF

size: -
V: TRBV6-5
J: TRBJ2-2
D: TRBD2
DNA: TGTGCCATCAGTATCGGACTAGCTCAAGGGGAGCTGTTTTTT
CDR3: CAISIGLAQGELFF

size: many
V: TRBV12-3/TRBV12-4
J: TRBJ2-3
D: TRBD2
DNA: TGTGCCAGCACCCCGGGACTAGCGGGGAGCACAGATACGCAGTATTTT
CDR3: CASTPGLAGSTDTQYF

size: few
V: TRBV14
J: TRBJ2-7
D: -
DNA: TGTGCCAGCAGCCATAGGGGGAGCTCCTACGAGCAGTACTTC
CDR3: CASSHRGSSYEQYF

size: -
V: TRBV6-2/TRBV6-3
J: TRBJ2-6
D: TRBD2
DNA: TGTGCCAGCAGCTTGGGAGGGGCGTTATCCGGGGCCAACGTCCTGACTTTC
CDR3: CASSLGGALSGANVLTF

size: -
V: TRBV6-5
J: TRBJ2-1
D: -
DNA: TGTGCCAGCAGTCATCTATTTGGCTCCTACTATGAGCAGTTCTTC
CDR3: CASSHLFGSYYEQFF

size: few
V: TRBV7-3
J: TRBJ2-1
D: TRBD1
DNA: TGTGCCAGCAGCTTGGGACAGGGTAATGAGCAGTTCTTC
CDR3: CASSLGQGNEQFF

size: -
V: TRBV7-9
J: TRBJ2-2
D: TRBD2
DNA: TGTGCCAGCAGCAAAGGACTAGCGATCACCGGGGAGCTGTTTTTT
CDR3: CASSKGLAITGELFF

size: -
V: TRBV5-1
J: TRBJ2-2
D: TRBD1
DNA: TGCGCCAGCAGCTCCCGGACAGGGACCGGGGAGCTGTTTTTT
CDR3: CASSSRTGTGELFF

size: -
V: TRBV14
J: TRBJ2-2
D: -
DNA: TGTGCCAGCAGGGACCGGTTGAACACCGGGGAGCTGTTTTTT
CDR3: CASRDRLNTGELFF

size: -
V: TRBV4-1
J: TRBJ2-3
D: -
DNA: TGCGCCAGCAGCCAAGACCTACGAGTGGGAGTCCCAGATACGCACTATTTT
CDR3: CASSQDLRVGVPDTHYF

size: many
V: TRBV12-3/TRBV12-4
J: TRBJ2-2
D: TRBD2
DNA: TGTGCCAGCATTTATAGCGGGAGGTACGCCGGGGAGCTGTTTTTT
CDR3: CASIYSGRYAGELFF

size: -
V: TRBV9
J: TRBJ2-3
D: -
DNA: TGTGCCAGCAGGGGCGGGACCAGCACAGATACGCAGTATTTT
CDR3: CASRGGTSTDTQYF

size: -
V: TRBV29-1
J: TRBJ2-1
D: -
DNA: TGCAGGGGGTGGGTGAGTAGTGGGATCTTC
CDR3: CRGWVSSGIF

size: once
V: TRBV5-5
J: TRBJ1-6
D: -
DNA: TGTGCCATCAGCCCGACACGGGATTCACCCCTCCACTTT
CDR3: CAISPTRDSPLHF

size: -
V: TRBV28
J: TRBJ2-6
D: -
DNA: TGTGCCAGCAGTGGGCTGACAGTAGACCGCTCTGGGGCCAACGTCCTGACTTTC
CDR3: CASSGLTVDRSGANVLTF

size: few
V: TRBV11-1
J: TRBJ2-1
D: TRBD2
DNA: TGTGCCAGCAGCCCGAGCGGGAGTCGAGTGAATGGGCAGTTCTTC
CDR3: CASSPSGSRVNGQFF

size: -
V: TRBV11-2
J: TRBJ2-2
D: TRBD1
DNA: TGTGCCAGCAGCTTACCCGGGACAGGGATACCCGGGGAGCTATTTTTT
CDR3: CASSLPGTGIPGELFF

size: -
V: TRBV6-6
J: TRBJ1-5
D: -
DNA: TGTGCCAGCAGCACCGGGCCCCATCATTTT
CDR3: CASSTGPHHF

size: -
V: TRBV5-5
J: TRBJ2-7
D: TRBD1
DNA: TGTGCCAGCAGCTTTGCTGGGGACAGCTTAACCTACGAGCAGTACTTC
CDR3: CASSFAGDSLTYEQYF

size: few
V: TRBV14
J: TRBJ2-7
D: -
DNA: TGTGCCAGCAGCATTCCAGCTGGGTCCGAGCAGTACTTC
CDR3: CASSIPAGSEQYF

size: -
V: TRBV10-3
J: TRBJ1-1
D: -
DNA: TGTGCCATCAGTGACCCGGGACTGGGCGTTACTGAAGCTTTCTTT
CDR3: CAISDPGLGVTEAFF

size: -
V: TRBV12-3/TRBV12-4
J: TRBJ2-7
D: -
DNA: TGTACCAGCAGTTTACAAACCTTCTACGAGCAGTACTTC
CDR3: CTSSLQTFYEQYF

size: many
V: TRBV29-1
J: TRBJ1-2
D: TRBD1
DNA: TGCAGCGTGGGGGACAGGAGGTTCTCTGGCTACACCTTC
CDR3: CSVGDRRFSGYTF

size: -
V: TRBV11-1
J: TRBJ1-1
D: -
DNA: TGTGCCAGTAGCCCCCAGCCGAGCACTGAAGCTTTCTTT
CDR3: CASSPQPSTEAFF

size: -
V: TRBV24-1
J: TRBJ2-1
D: TRBD2
DNA: TGTGCCACCGAAGCGGGAGCCCCCCTTGGGCAGCTCTTC
CDR3: CATEAGAPLGQLF

size: -
V: TRBV5-1
J: TRBJ2-7
D: -
DNA: TGCGCCAGCCGATTGGGGGGGGACAGTGGTTCCTACGAGCAGTACTTC
CDR3: CASRLGGDSGSYEQYF

size: once
V: TRBV12-3/TRBV12-4
J: TRBJ1-1
D: TRBD1
DNA: TGTGCCAGCAGCCCAGTCCCGGGACAGGGGACGGGCATTGAGGCTTTCTTT
CDR3: CASSPVPGQGTGIEAFF

size: -
V: TRBV5-6
J: TRBJ1-1
D: -
DNA: TGTGCCAGCAGCTGGTCAGGATCTTGGCTAACTGAAGCTTTCTTT
CDR3: CASSWSGSWLTEAFF

size: -
V: TRBV4-2
J: TRBJ2-5
D: TRBD2
DNA: TGTGCCAGCTGTCAAGGAGGGAGGGACCAAGAGACCCAGTACTTC
CDR3: CASCQGGRDQETQYF

size: -
V: TRBV7-8
J: TRBJ2-1
D: -
DNA: TGTGTCAGCAGCTTAGCGCTCTCTACTGAGCAGTTCTTC
CDR3: CVSSLALSTEQFF

size: -
V: TRBV5-4
J: TRBJ2-5
D: -
DNA: TGTGCCAGCAGCTCGGGGGGGTTGACAGGGCGAACGGAGACCCAGTACTTC
CDR3: CASSSGGLTGRTETQYF